These T cell receptor beta chains were read from a single sample in a study of T cell repertoires in cytomegalovirus infection. What these receptors recognize is not known. Using its own MiXCR run on the reads, TCRdb lists one record per CDR3 protein. The data show some 560,000 distinct CDR3 sequences, with 40% seen just once and 40% to 60% held by the top ten. This sample comprised cultured PBMCs, obtained from culture after CMV antigen stimulation. These receptors originate from a human donor in good health (CMV status not recorded). Some clones in this sample may be carry-over from other donors' samples. Each CDR3 is given with its conserved first and last residue. The order of the fields is J gene, clone size, V gene, CDR3 protein. Only part of the rows carry a size: once, few, many, or a class if the clone is expanded.

TRBJ2-3 - TRBV20-1 CSALTGRPPDTQYF
TRBJ1-2 - TRBV12-3/TRBV12-4 CASTPGRTHGYTF
TRBJ1-1 - TRBV12-3/TRBV12-4 CASSLVDEAFF
TRBJ2-1 few TRBV16 CASSQSRWEQFF
TRBJ1-1 - TRBV29-1 CSVEYRRGTEAFF
TRBJ2-1 - TRBV4-3 CASSQGGGGRFNEQFF
TRBJ2-5 - TRBV2 CASSEGAPGTQYF
TRBJ1-2 many TRBV7-2 CASSTRSGSLDGYTF
TRBJ2-6 - TRBV6-6 CASSYQFRTSSSGANVLTF
TRBJ2-4 - TRBV7-2 CASSSGPSIQYF
TRBJ2-3 many TRBV7-2 CASSPRQTEGADTQYF
TRBJ1-1 few TRBV7-6 CASSLGWAMNTEAFF
TRBJ2-1 - TRBV6-5 CASIGGRKYNEQFF
TRBJ1-5 - TRBV20-1 CSARAGTGGQPQHF
TRBJ2-7 few TRBV6-1 CASRLGTASEQYF
TRBJ2-1 few TRBV7-2 CASSPSPAQFF
TRBJ2-1 many TRBV7-2 CASSFRDPSPYNEQFF
TRBJ2-3 - TRBV9 CASSVGWEVDTQYF
TRBJ1-6 few TRBV12-3/TRBV12-4 CASTQGTGGYSPLHF
TRBJ2-5 few TRBV7-8 CASSPGTEGTQYF
TRBJ2-2 - TRBV7-8 CASRFSGGGELFF
TRBJ2-7 few TRBV5-4 CASSSRGLSYEQYF
TRBJ2-5 - TRBV20-1 CSARWLGDGIQETQYF
TRBJ1-3 - TRBV5-4 CASSTDREGGNTIYF
TRBJ1-1 few TRBV7-2 CASSLGSTREAFF
TRBJ1-1 few TRBV7-6 CASSLGHSNTEAFF
TRBJ1-3 - TRBV7-8 CASGRGRADNSGNTIYF
TRBJ1-6 once TRBV7-2 CASSLSGRRDSPLHF
TRBJ1-5 many TRBV7-2 CASSLSGWLTNQPQHF
TRBJ2-2 once TRBV7-4 CASSLLRDYANGELFF
TRBJ2-5 - TRBV6-1 CASKPPGTSETQYF
TRBJ2-5 few TRBV10-3 CAISSGGGRETQYF
TRBJ2-5 - TRBV6-2/TRBV6-3 CASSRQAGAGGLETQYF
TRBJ2-7 - TRBV4-1 CASSGTLSYEQYF
TRBJ2-5 few TRBV7-2 CASSLLSGGGWETQYF
TRBJ1-2 many TRBV7-2 CASSLSEFYGYTF
TRBJ1-5 - TRBV7-8 CASSNTRDRGSPQHF
TRBJ1-2 - TRBV7-2 CASSIRTYGYTF
TRBJ2-3 - TRBV7-2 CASSLRLQDSWKPPPRTDTQYF
TRBJ2-2 - TRBV5-4 CASSTRDRGNTGELFF
TRBJ2-2 few TRBV11-2 CASSLGGRAVTGELFF
TRBJ2-2 - TRBV6-2/TRBV6-3 CASSYSNRVGTGELFF
TRBJ2-5 few TRBV6-2/TRBV6-3 CASSYGTWRETQYF
TRBJ2-1 - TRBV18 CASFTSGNREDSSEQFF
TRBJ1-2 - TRBV7-2 CASRDKALGGYTF
TRBJ2-7 - TRBV7-6 CASSPPVGALNEQYF
TRBJ1-3 few TRBV3-1 CASSPTGSQGNTIYF
TRBJ2-5 - TRBV29-1 CSVFGTSGGARGETQYF
TRBJ2-2 - TRBV5-1 CASSHESWGELFF
TRBJ2-3 once TRBV29-1 CSGDGGTDTQYF
TRBJ2-1 - TRBV19 CASSALAGGPYEQFF
TRBJ2-7 - TRBV7-3 CASSSSPAGTGNHEQYF
TRBJ2-7 few TRBV19 CASSVGARGTYEQYF